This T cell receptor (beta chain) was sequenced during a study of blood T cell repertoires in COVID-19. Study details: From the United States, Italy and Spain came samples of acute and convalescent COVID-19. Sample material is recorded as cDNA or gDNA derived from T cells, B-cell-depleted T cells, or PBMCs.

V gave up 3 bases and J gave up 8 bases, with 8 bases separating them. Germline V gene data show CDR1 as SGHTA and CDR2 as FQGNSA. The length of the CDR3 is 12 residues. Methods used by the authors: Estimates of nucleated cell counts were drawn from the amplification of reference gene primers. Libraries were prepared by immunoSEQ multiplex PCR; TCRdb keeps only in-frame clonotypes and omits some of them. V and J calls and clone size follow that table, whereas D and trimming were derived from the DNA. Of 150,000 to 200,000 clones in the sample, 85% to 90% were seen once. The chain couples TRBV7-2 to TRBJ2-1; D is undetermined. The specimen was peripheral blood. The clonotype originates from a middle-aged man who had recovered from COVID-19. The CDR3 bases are TGTGCCAGCAGCTTCGACATTGATGAGCAGTTCTTC. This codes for CASSFDIDEQFF.